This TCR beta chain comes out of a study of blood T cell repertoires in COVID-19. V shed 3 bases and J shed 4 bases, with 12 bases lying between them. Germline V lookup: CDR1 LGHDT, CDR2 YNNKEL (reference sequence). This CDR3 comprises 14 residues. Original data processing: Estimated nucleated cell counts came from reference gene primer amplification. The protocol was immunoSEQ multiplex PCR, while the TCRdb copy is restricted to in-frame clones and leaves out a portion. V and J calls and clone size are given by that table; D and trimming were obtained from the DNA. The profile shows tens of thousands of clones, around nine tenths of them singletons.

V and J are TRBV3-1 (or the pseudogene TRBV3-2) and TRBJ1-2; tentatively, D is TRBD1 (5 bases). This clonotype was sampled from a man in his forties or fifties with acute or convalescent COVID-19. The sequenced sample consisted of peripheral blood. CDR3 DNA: TGTGCCAGCAGCCACAGGCAGGGCGGCTATGGCTACACCTTC. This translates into CASSHRQGGYGYTF.